The clone carrying this TCR beta chain has a count of ten or more. The antigen is unknown. The sample is drawn from a study of early T cells in non-severe SARS-CoV-2 infection. Study background: Sequencing used unsorted whole-blood bulk RNA, so chains lack pairing.

Attached unique molecular identifiers marked individual cDNA molecules. Each CDR3 protein is one row after TCRdb ran MiXCR on the 5' RACE reads. The repertoire consists of tens of thousands of distinct CDR3 sequences, with about 3.9% occurring once and the leading ten covering roughly 8.2%. Germline values: CDR1 SGHRS, CDR2 YFSETQ. The CDR3 runs to 15 residues. Deletions cut 0 bases from V and 8 bases from J, with 17 bases between. Study findings and constraints: Comparison of clonotypes with VDJdb favored anti-spike CD8 responses while missing private and CD4 specificities.

Sequences were obtained from whole blood. The receptor comes from an adult who was a healthcare worker with PCR-confirmed SARS-CoV-2 infection or an uninfected control (not recorded which). The chain joins TRBV5-1 to TRBJ1-2; possible D gene TRBD1, 6 bases. In nucleotides, the CDR3 is TGCGCCAGCAGCTTGGAGGTGCAAACAGGGCGCGGCTACACCTTC. Translated, it gives CASSLEVQTGRGYTF.